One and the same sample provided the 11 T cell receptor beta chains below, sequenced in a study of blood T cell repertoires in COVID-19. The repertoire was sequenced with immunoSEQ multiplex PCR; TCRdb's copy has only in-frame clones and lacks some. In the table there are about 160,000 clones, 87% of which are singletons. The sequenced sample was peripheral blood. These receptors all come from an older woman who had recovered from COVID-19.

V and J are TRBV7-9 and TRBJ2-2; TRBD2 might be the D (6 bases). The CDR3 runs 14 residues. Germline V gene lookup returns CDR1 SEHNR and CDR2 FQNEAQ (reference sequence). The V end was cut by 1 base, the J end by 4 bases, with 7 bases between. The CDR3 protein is CASSLVEGTGELFF. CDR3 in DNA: TGTGCCAGCAGCTTAGTGGAGGGCACCGGGGAGCTGTTTTTT. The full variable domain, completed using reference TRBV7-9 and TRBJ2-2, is DTGVSQNPRHKITKRGQNVTFRCDPISEHNRLYWYRQTLGQGPEFLTYFQNEAQLEKSRLLSDRFSAERPKGSFSTLEIQRTEQGDSAMYLCASSLVEGTGELFFGEGSRLTVL.

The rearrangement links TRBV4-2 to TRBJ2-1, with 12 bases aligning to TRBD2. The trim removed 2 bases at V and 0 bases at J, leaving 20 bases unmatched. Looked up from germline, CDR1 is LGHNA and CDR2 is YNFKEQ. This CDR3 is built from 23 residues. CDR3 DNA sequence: TGTGCCAGCAGCCAACACACAGTTACCGGGACTAGCGGGTTCCCGAGCTCCTACAATGAGCAGTTCTTC. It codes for CASSQHTVTGTSGFPSSYNEQFF.

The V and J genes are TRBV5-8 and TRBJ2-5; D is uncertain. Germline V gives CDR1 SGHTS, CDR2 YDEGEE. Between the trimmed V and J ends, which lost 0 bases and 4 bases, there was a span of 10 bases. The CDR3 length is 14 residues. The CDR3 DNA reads TGTGCCAGCAGCTTGGACCTTAGTGCAGAGACCCAGTACTTC. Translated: CASSLDLSAETQYF.

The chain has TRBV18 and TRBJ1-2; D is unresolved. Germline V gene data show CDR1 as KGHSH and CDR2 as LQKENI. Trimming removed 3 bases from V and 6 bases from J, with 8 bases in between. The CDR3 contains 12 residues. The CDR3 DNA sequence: TGTGCCAGCTCACCGACTGTGAATGGCTACACCTTC. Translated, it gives CASSPTVNGYTF. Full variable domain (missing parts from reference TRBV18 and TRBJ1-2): NAGVMQNPRHLVRRRGQEARLRCSPMKGHSHVYWYRQLPEEGLKFMVYLQKENIIDESGMPKERFSAEFPKEGPSILRIQQVVRGDSAAYFCASSPTVNGYTFGSGTRLTVV.

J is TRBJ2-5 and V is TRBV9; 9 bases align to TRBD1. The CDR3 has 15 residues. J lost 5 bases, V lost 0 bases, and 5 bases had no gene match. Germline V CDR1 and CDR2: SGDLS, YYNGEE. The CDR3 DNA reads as TGTGCCAGCAGCGTAGCCACAGGGGGCCGGGAGACCCAGTACTTC. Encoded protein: CASSVATGGRETQYF.

The CDR3 DNA is TGTGCCAGCAGCTTGGGTGTTAACGTGGCTGAAAAACTGTTTTTT. Translation gives CASSLGVNVAEKLFF. V usage is TRBV5-5 and J usage is TRBJ1-4; D remains unclear. The germline gives CDR1 SGHKS, CDR2 YYEKEE (reference sequence). CDR3 size: 15 residues. The V gene lost 0 bases and the J gene lost 7 bases, with 13 bases spanning the gap.

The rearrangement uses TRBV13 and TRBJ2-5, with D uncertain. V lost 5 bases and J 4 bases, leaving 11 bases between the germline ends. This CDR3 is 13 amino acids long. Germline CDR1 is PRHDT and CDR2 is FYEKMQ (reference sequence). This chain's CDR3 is CASSTTEGETQYF. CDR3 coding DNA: TGTGCCAGCAGCACGACTGAAGGAGAGACCCAGTACTTC.

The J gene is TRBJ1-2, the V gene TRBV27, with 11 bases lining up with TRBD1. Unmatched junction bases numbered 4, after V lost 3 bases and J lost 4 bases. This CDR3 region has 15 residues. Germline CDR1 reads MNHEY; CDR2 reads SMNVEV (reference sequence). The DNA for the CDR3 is TGTGCCAGCAGTTTTATCGGGACAGGGGGCTATGGCTACACCTTC. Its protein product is CASSFIGTGGYGYTF.

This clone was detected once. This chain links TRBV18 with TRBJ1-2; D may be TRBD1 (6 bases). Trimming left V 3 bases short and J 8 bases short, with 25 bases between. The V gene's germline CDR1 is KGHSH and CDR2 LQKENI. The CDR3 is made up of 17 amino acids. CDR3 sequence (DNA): TGTGCCAGCTCACCGACCATTCCCAGGGGCGGGCTTAGCGGCTACACCTTC. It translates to CASSPTIPRGGLSGYTF.

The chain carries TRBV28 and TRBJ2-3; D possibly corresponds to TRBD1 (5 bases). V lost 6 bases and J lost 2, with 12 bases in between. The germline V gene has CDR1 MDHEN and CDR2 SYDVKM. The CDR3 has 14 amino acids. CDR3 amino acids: CASRLQGITDTQYF. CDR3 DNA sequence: TGTGCCAGCAGACTTCAGGGAATCACAGATACGCAGTATTTT.

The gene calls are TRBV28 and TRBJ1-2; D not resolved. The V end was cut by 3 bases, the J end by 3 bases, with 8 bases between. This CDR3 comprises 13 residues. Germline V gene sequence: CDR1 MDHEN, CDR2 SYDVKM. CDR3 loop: CASSLTYYYGYTF. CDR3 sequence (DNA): TGTGCCAGCAGTTTGACATATTACTATGGCTACACCTTC.